Presented here are 16 T cell receptor beta chains from one specimen sequenced in a study of T cell responses to AZD1222 COVID-19 vaccine. Produced via immunoSEQ multiplex PCR; TCRdb's table is partial and in-frame only. The data hold around 100,000 clones, with 91% observed a single time. The starting material was peripheral blood, obtained on day 0 of AZD1222 vaccination. The receptor source for this set is an adult in good health.

J is TRBJ2-7 and V is TRBV18, with D perhaps given as TRBD1 or TRBD2 (5 bases each). The CDR3 runs to 13 residues. Between the trimmed V and J ends, which lost 3 bases and 6 bases, there was a span of 12 bases. Germline V gene lookup returns CDR1 KGHSH and CDR2 LQKENI. CDR3 loop: CASSPIGGGEQYF. The CDR3 DNA is TGTGCCAGCTCACCGATCGGTGGGGGCGAGCAGTACTTC.

This chain joins TRBV19 and TRBJ2-1; 8 bases are shared with TRBD2. Germline values: CDR1 LNHDA, CDR2 SQIVND (reference sequence). V shed 7 bases, J shed 5 bases, and the junction held 16 bases outside the gene matches. CDR3 length: 17 residues. The CDR3 sequence: CASKGLVSHSLHNEQFF. The CDR3 DNA reads TGTGCCAGTAAGGGACTAGTTTCTCATTCTCTCCACAATGAGCAGTTCTTC.

This clone is classed as medium-sized (0.01 to 0.1%). This sequence joins TRBV3-1 (or the pseudogene TRBV3-2) and TRBJ2-7; D tentatively fits TRBD1 or TRBD2 (5 bases each). With 4 bases removed from V and 2 bases from J, the gap between germline ends came to 15 bases. The CDR3 length is 15 residues. CDR1 is LGHDT, CDR2 YNNKEL, per germline (reference sequence). The CDR3 nucleotides are TGTGCCAGCAGCCCACACCGGGACGGTACCTACGAGCAGTACTTC. Its protein product is CASSPHRDGTYEQYF.

The V and J genes are TRBV11-2 and TRBJ2-4, with D possibly being TRBD2 (5 bases). CDR3 length: 13 residues. From germline, CDR1 is SGHAT and CDR2 FQNNGV. V lost 2 bases and J 7 bases, leaving 9 bases between the germline ends. CDR3 sequence (DNA): TGTGCCAGCAGCTTACGGGGTGGGAACATTCAGTACTTC. Protein product: CASSLRGGNIQYF.

This sequence joins TRBV7-2 and TRBJ2-1, with D perhaps matching TRBD2 (5 bases). Per the germline V gene, CDR1 is SGHTA and CDR2 is FQGNSA. The CDR3 has 12 amino acids. V lost 1 base to trimming and J lost 9 bases, with 7 bases between them. The CDR3 loop reads CASSLERGEQFF. In DNA form, the CDR3 reads TGTGCCAGCAGCTTAGAACGGGGTGAGCAGTTCTTC.

The V gene is TRBV29-1, the J gene TRBJ1-3; D unclear. The CDR3 spans 15 residues. The ends were cut back, 1 base at V and 0 bases at J, with 10 bases in the middle. Germline CDR1 is SQVTM and CDR2 is ANQGSEA. CDR3 DNA sequence: TGCAGCGTTGAAGCGCTGCAAGACTCTGGAAACACCATATATTTT. Its translation is CSVEALQDSGNTIYF.

The V and J genes are TRBV7-2 and TRBJ1-6; D unclear. The CDR3 loop spans 15 amino acids. V lost 4 bases and J 7 bases, leaving 14 bases between the germline ends. Germline loops: CDR1 SGHTA, CDR2 FQGNSA. DNA of the CDR3: TGTGCCAGCAGCTCCTCGGCGGGAGGCAATTCACCCCTCCACTTT. Its translation is CASSSSAGGNSPLHF.

The chain has TRBV7-2 and TRBJ2-1; 7 nucleotides agree with TRBD1. This CDR3 is built from 16 residues. Germline V CDR1 and CDR2: SGHTA, FQGNSA. V lost 1 base, J lost 3 bases, and 6 bases stayed unmatched. CDR3 in DNA: TGTGCCAGCAGCTTAGTGGGGACAGCTCTCTACAATGAGCAGTTCTTC. Translation: CASSLVGTALYNEQFF.

A single count supports this clone. The chain couples TRBV6-2 or TRBV6-3 to TRBJ2-7; no clear D gene. The CDR3 loop spans 10 amino acids. V was trimmed by 8 bases and J by 3 bases, leaving 5 bases between them. The germline CDR1 and CDR2 sequences are MNHEY and SVGEGT. The CDR3 region has the DNA TGTGCCAGCGGCCACTACGAGCAGTACTTC. Translating gives CASGHYEQYF.

The chain is built from TRBV18 and TRBJ1-2; 9 nucleotides line up with TRBD1. The CDR3 has 16 residues. CDR1 KGHSH and CDR2 LQKENI come from the germline V gene. V was clipped by 3 bases and J by 5 bases; unmatched bases: 10. This CDR3 is CASSPLDRGKGYGYTF. The CDR3 DNA follows: TGTGCCAGCTCACCCCTCGACAGGGGGAAAGGGTATGGCTACACCTTC.

Remarks on this clone: In this CDR3 the conserved last residue, phenylalanine or tryptophan, is missing, so a read error is likely. Because the CDR3's place on the DNA is in doubt, the DNA is left out and the CDR3 is given as listed by TCRdb. The chain uses TRBV1 and TRBJ2-7; no DNA check was done on the table's D call, TRBD2. TRBV1 has pseudogene status. The CDR3 spans 9 amino acids, including both terminal residues. CDR3: CASSSPPQL.

The rearrangement joins TRBV2 to TRBJ1-6; 7 bases fit TRBD1. CDR1 and CDR2 (germline): SNHLY, FYNNEI. Losses at the gene ends were 6 bases for V and 8 bases for J; bases not matched to a gene: 10. The CDR3 has 15 amino acids. The CDR3 coding sequence is TGTGCCAGCAGGGGGATACAGGGGAGAGATTCACCCCTCCACTTT. As protein: CASRGIQGRDSPLHF. Using reference TRBV2 and TRBJ1-6 for the parts outside the CDR3, the full variable domain is EPEVTQTPSHQVTQMGQEVILRCVPISNHLYFYWYRQILGQKVEFLVSFYNNEISEKSEIFDDQFSVERPDGSNFTLKIRSTKLEDSAMYFCASRGIQGRDSPLHFGNGTRLTVT.

The chain has TRBV14 and TRBJ2-1; 9 bases align to TRBD2. The CDR3 spans 19 residues. With 3 bases clipped from V and 2 bases from J, the junction kept 14 bases outside the gene matches. CDR1 is SGHDN, CDR2 FVKESK, per germline. As DNA, the CDR3 is TGTGCCAGCAGCCATGGAAGGGAACCGACTAGCGGTCCCTACAATGAGCAGTTCTTC. Amino acid sequence: CASSHGREPTSGPYNEQFF.

The chain links TRBV24-1 to TRBJ1-1; no firm D call. Trimming took 2 bases from V and 4 from J, leaving 7 bases between them. Germline CDR1 is KGHDR and CDR2 is SFDVKD. The CDR3 covers 13 residues. The CDR3 nucleotides are TGTGCCACCAGTGATTGGTCGGGCACTGAAGCTTTCTTT. This gives the protein CATSDWSGTEAFF.

The chain employs TRBV6-5 and TRBJ1-2, with 10 bases lining up with TRBD1. Germline CDR1 and CDR2: MNHEY and SVGAGI. After removal of 7 bases from V and 8 bases from J, the junction contained 4 bases not matched to a gene. The CDR3 extends over 12 amino acids. The CDR3: CASTTGGYGYTF. For the CDR3, the DNA is TGTGCCAGCACGACAGGGGGCTACGGCTACACCTTC.

The chain uses TRBV15 and TRBJ1-6; the D is unclear. The CDR3 consists of 13 residues. Between the trimmed V and J ends, which lost 2 bases and 6 bases, there was a span of 5 bases. Germline CDR1 is LNHNV and CDR2 is YYDKDF (reference sequence). The CDR3 loop is CATSRFSNSPLHF. The CDR3 region has the DNA TGTGCCACCAGCAGATTTTCTAATTCACCCCTCCACTTT.